This TCR beta chain originates from a study of blood T cells in healthy people across ages. Sample-barcoded 5' priming and a J-beta primer mix drove a second PCR of roughly 6 to 12 cycles. Each cDNA molecule was tagged by a template-switch adaptor that had 12 random nucleotides. MiXCR was run by TCRdb on the 5' RACE reads, yielding one entry per CDR3 protein. The table shows around 870,000 distinct CDR3 sequences, with more than 25% occurring only once. Study-wide results and limits: Naive and antigen-experienced cells were not separated, limiting conclusive comparison.

RNA extraction gave at least 5.5 micrograms of total RNA per sample. This clonotype came up many times. As yet, its antigen is unknown. CDR3 length equals 15 residues. The germline gives CDR1 SGHTA, CDR2 FQGNSA. V was shortened by 2 bases and J by 2 bases, with 13 bases between the two germline ends. The sequenced material came from blood. This chain connects TRBV7-2 to TRBJ2-7, with unresolved D. This TCR came from a woman older than 75 in good health. The DNA of the CDR3 is TGTGCCAGCAGCTTATCAGTAGTAAGCACCTACGAGCAGTACTTC. This encodes CASSLSVVSTYEQYF.